The clone carrying this TCR beta chain has a single count. What it binds is not known. This table comes from immunoSEQ multiplex PCR, and its TCRdb copy is limited to in-frame clones, with some not included. The profile covers around 92,000 clones, with more than 75% appearing a single time and roughly a tenth taken by the ten largest. This sample stems from a study of T cell responses to AZD1222 COVID-19 vaccine. Study-level information: Second doses were pooled across both intervals (about 4 or about 12 weeks).

The CDR3 extends over 14 amino acids. Germline V gene lookup returns CDR1 SQVTM and CDR2 ANQGSEA. Trimming took 6 bases from V and 4 from J; bases not matched to a gene: 7. Study results and limitations: Seropositivity was recorded at baseline in only 6 or 7 AZD1222 recipients. After two AZD1222 doses, spike-specific TCR breadth and depth rose versus day 0. A mostly white British donor set with more females was recruited, and clonal diversity was possibly underestimated.

V gene TRBV29-1 combines with J gene TRBJ1-1, with 11 bases matching TRBD1. This material consisted of peripheral blood, taken on day 0 of AZD1222 vaccination. The TCR sequence derives from an adult in good health. The CDR3 DNA is TGCAGCGTACGGACAGGGGGCGAGGCCACTGAAGCTTTCTTT. It yields the protein CSVRTGGEATEAFF.